A single sample gave rise to the 30 T cell receptor beta chains below, sequenced in a study of high-grade serous ovarian cancer treatment subgroups. The data were produced by immunoSEQ multiplex PCR, yet TCRdb's version contains in-frame clones alone and is incomplete. The sample includes approximately 30,000 clones, under 90% of them seen just once. Tumor samples were obtained before definitive surgery or chemotherapy. The sample consisted of tumor tissue. These receptors were taken from a human donor with high-grade serous ovarian cancer.

This clone has only one observation. The chain carries TRBV15 and TRBJ2-6; D ambiguous. The length of the CDR3 is 15 residues. The V gene lost 6 bases and the J gene lost 0 bases, with 9 bases spanning the gap. The V gene's germline CDR1 is LNHNV and CDR2 YYDKDF (reference sequence). CDR3 residues: CATRGLSSGANVLTF. The CDR3 DNA reads as TGTGCCACCAGAGGCTTGAGCTCTGGGGCCAACGTCCTGACTTTC. Combining the CDR3 with reference TRBV15 and TRBJ2-6 gives the whole variable domain DAMVIQNPRYQVTQFGKPVTLSCSQTLNHNVMYWYQQKSSQAPKLLFHYYDKDFNNEADTPDNFQSRRPNTSFCFLDIRSPGLGDTAMYLCATRGLSSGANVLTFGAGSRLTVL.

This clone occurred a few times. The chain has TRBV21-1 and TRBJ1-2; TRBD1, the D gene given by the table, was not confirmed from the DNA. TRBV21-1 is a pseudogene segment. CDR3 length: 12 amino acids. CDR3 in DNA: TGTGCCAACCCCTTGGACAGCTATGGCTACACCTTC. Its translation: CANPLDSYGYTF.

The rearrangement links TRBV27 to TRBJ1-5; unclear D gene. CDR3 length equals 17 residues. V was pared by 2 bases and J by 2 bases, with 16 bases between. Germline V gene lookup returns CDR1 MNHEY and CDR2 SMNVEV (reference sequence). CDR3 amino acids: CASSLEYGLIGNQPQHF. The CDR3 DNA reads as TGTGCCAGCAGTTTAGAGTATGGGTTAATCGGCAATCAGCCCCAGCATTTT.

The chain combines TRBV6-1 with TRBJ2-2; D is ambiguous. This CDR3 is built from 13 residues. CDR1 and CDR2 from the germline V gene are MNHNS and SASEGT. V was cut by 7 bases and J by 6 bases, with 12 bases left in between. The CDR3 nucleotides read TGTGCCAGCACGACGAGAGACGCCGGGGAGCTGTTTTTT. Protein: CASTTRDAGELFF.

In DNA, the CDR3 is TGTGCCACCAGCAGAACAGGGGTAGCTCAGCCCCAGCATTTT. Residues: CATSRTGVAQPQHF. The chain uses TRBV15 and TRBJ1-5, with 7 bases identical to TRBD1. The CDR3 has 14 amino acids. Per the germline V gene, CDR1 is LNHNV and CDR2 is YYDKDF (reference sequence). Trimming removed 2 bases from V and 6 bases from J; junction bases left unmatched: 4.

This chain joins TRBV19 and TRBJ1-5; no clear D. Trimming removed 5 bases from V and 6 bases from J, with 20 bases in between. Looked up from germline, CDR1 is LNHDA and CDR2 is SQIVND (reference sequence). CDR3 length equals 16 residues. The CDR3 loop is CASSPRSWWAGQPQHF. CDR3 DNA: TGTGCCAGTAGTCCCCGGTCATGGTGGGCGGGTCAGCCCCAGCATTTT.

V gene TRBV28 combines with J gene TRBJ1-4, with a weak D call TRBD1 (5 bases). V gave up 7 bases and J gave up 7 bases, with 13 bases separating them. The CDR3 has 13 amino acids. Germline lookup yields CDR1 MDHEN and CDR2 SYDVKM. The CDR3 here is CASMGGGVEKLFF. CDR3 nucleotide sequence: TGTGCCAGCATGGGGGGAGGGGTTGAAAAACTGTTTTTT.

The chain couples TRBV28 to TRBJ2-5; D perhaps matches TRBD2 (5 bases). CDR3 size: 15 residues. Trimming shortened V by 7 bases and J by 1 base, and 16 bases separated the two germline ends. CDR1 is MDHEN and CDR2 is SYDVKM in the germline V gene. Written as DNA, the CDR3 is TGTGCCAGCAAGGGATTTAGCGCGATCCAAGAGACCCAGTACTTC. The encoded protein is CASKGFSAIQETQYF.

CDR3 protein: CACRTGETEAFF. The CDR3 bases are TGTGCCTGTCGGACAGGGGAGACTGAAGCTTTCTTT. The chain carries TRBV30 and TRBJ1-1, with 9 bases identical to TRBD1. This CDR3 comprises 12 residues. Germline lookup yields CDR1 GTSNPN and CDR2 SVGIG (reference sequence). Trimming cost V 6 bases and J 5 bases; bases outside gene matches: 4.

The CDR3 bases are TGTGCCAGCAGCTTAGCGGGACTTGATGGAGATACGCAGTATTTT. Translated: CASSLAGLDGDTQYF. This chain connects TRBV11-2 to TRBJ2-3, with a tentative D call TRBD2 (6 bases). The CDR3 sequence is 15 residues long. CDR1 and CDR2 (germline): SGHAT, FQNNGV. V shed 1 base and J shed 5 bases, with 13 bases lying between them.

The chain carries TRBV5-1 and TRBJ2-2; D not certain. Germline CDR1 is SGHRS and CDR2 is YFSETQ. The ends were cut back, 7 bases at V and 1 base at J, with 11 bases in the middle. This CDR3 is 14 amino acids long. In DNA, the CDR3 is TGCGCCAGCTCCACGGGCCTGAACACCGGGGAGCTGTTTTTT. It specifies CASSTGLNTGELFF.

The chain carries TRBV18 and TRBJ2-7; D possibly uses TRBD1 or TRBD2 (5 bases each). V was clipped by 3 bases and J by 2 bases, with 14 bases between them. The germline V gene encodes CDR1 KGHSH and CDR2 LQKENI. The CDR3 covers 15 residues. The CDR3 sequence is CASSPDRGIAYEQYF. CDR3 in DNA: TGTGCCAGCTCACCCGACCGGGGCATTGCCTACGAGCAGTACTTC. Looking up the rest from reference TRBV18 and TRBJ2-7 gives the full variable domain: NAGVMQNPRHLVRRRGQEARLRCSPMKGHSHVYWYRQLPEEGLKFMVYLQKENIIDESGMPKERFSAEFPKEGPSILRIQQVVRGDSAAYFCASSPDRGIAYEQYFGPGTRLTVT.

V gene TRBV2 combines with J gene TRBJ2-6, with a tentative D call TRBD1 (5 bases). The V gene's germline CDR1 is SNHLY and CDR2 FYNNEI. The CDR3 sequence is 15 residues long. The V and J ends lost 3 bases and 2 bases respectively, with 8 bases between them. The DNA of the CDR3 is TGTGCCAGCAGTGAGGGCAGGGCTGGGGCCAACGTCCTGACTTTC. It encodes CASSEGRAGANVLTF. The variable domain in full, with the rest retrieved from reference TRBV2 and TRBJ2-6, is EPEVTQTPSHQVTQMGQEVILRCVPISNHLYFYWYRQILGQKVEFLVSFYNNEISEKSEIFDDQFSVERPDGSNFTLKIRSTKLEDSAMYFCASSEGRAGANVLTFGAGSRLTVL.

This clone appeared a single time. The gene calls are TRBV7-9 and TRBJ2-1; D gene uncertain. This CDR3 is built from 14 residues. Trimming took 2 bases from V and 4 from J, leaving 9 bases between them. Looked up from germline, CDR1 is SEHNR and CDR2 is FQNEAQ (reference sequence). For the CDR3, the DNA is TGTGCCAGCAGCTTACAGGATAGTTACAATGAGCAGTTCTTC. Translation gives CASSLQDSYNEQFF.

This clone has just a few counts. The chain employs TRBV19 and TRBJ1-2, with TRBD1 identical over 8 bases. This CDR3 region has 13 residues. After removal of 3 bases from V and 8 bases from J, the junction contained 5 bases not matched to a gene. Per germline, CDR1 LNHDA and CDR2 SQIVND (reference sequence). The CDR3: CASSMPGQGGYTF. The CDR3 region has the DNA TGTGCCAGTAGTATGCCCGGACAGGGCGGCTACACCTTC.

CDR3 sequence reads: CASSQDNRGTPLHF. The CDR3 DNA follows: TGCGCCAGCAGCCAAGACAACCGGGGGACACCCCTCCACTTT. The chain couples TRBV4-1 to TRBJ1-6; a possible D gene is TRBD1 (5 bases). The germline V gene has CDR1 MGHRA and CDR2 YSYEKL. This CDR3 comprises 14 residues. V shed 0 bases and J shed 11 bases, with 11 bases lying between them.

The CDR3 nucleotides read TGTGCCAGCAGCTTAGGTACATCCGGTTGGACCCAGTACTTC. Residues: CASSLGTSGWTQYF. The rearrangement joins TRBV7-2 to TRBJ2-5; unclear D gene. Trimming pared 1 base from V and 7 bases from J, leaving 13 bases between. This CDR3 has 14 residues. Germline V gene data show CDR1 as SGHTA and CDR2 as FQGNSA.

The gene calls are TRBV14 and TRBJ2-7; 11 bases are a match to TRBD2. V lost 0 bases to trimming and J lost 2 bases; unmatched junction nucleotides: 9. Germline lookup yields CDR1 SGHDN and CDR2 FVKESK. The CDR3 spans 18 residues. CDR3 region: CASSQDATSGSPTYEQYF. In nucleotides, the CDR3 is TGTGCCAGCAGCCAAGACGCAACTAGCGGGAGCCCCACCTACGAGCAGTACTTC.

This chain uses TRBV7-2 with TRBJ2-5, with 12 bases fitting TRBD1. The germline CDR1 and CDR2 sequences are SGHTA and FQGNSA. The length of the CDR3 is 14 residues. Trimming cost V 5 bases and J 4 bases; bases outside gene matches: 2. DNA for the CDR3: TGTGCCAGCAGCGGGGGACAGGGGGCAGAGACCCAGTACTTC. Translation: CASSGGQGAETQYF.

A note on this clone: A junction boundary mismatches the germline segment, possibly from a read error. The chain recombines TRBV20-1 with TRBJ2-5, with D uncertain. Germline CDR1 reads DFQATT; CDR2 reads SNEGSKA (reference sequence). The CDR3 loop spans 11 amino acids. In nucleotides, the CDR3 is TGCAGTGCTAGCGACCATGAGACCCAGTACTTC. Its protein product is CSASDHETQYF.

The chain couples TRBV7-9 to TRBJ2-2, with D possibly being TRBD2 (5 bases). Trimming removed 1 base at V and 0 bases at J, with 9 bases between. CDR3 length: 16 amino acids. Germline V CDR1 and CDR2: SEHNR, FQNEAQ (reference sequence). The CDR3 here is CASSLDSVANTGELFF. The DNA for the CDR3 is TGTGCCAGCAGCTTAGATAGCGTCGCGAACACCGGGGAGCTGTTTTTT.

This sequence joins TRBV27 and TRBJ1-2, with 7 bases that match TRBD1. The CDR3 runs to 14 residues. The germline gives CDR1 MNHEY, CDR2 SMNVEV (reference sequence). Unmatched junction bases numbered 7, after V lost 5 bases and J lost 4 bases. CDR3 amino acids: CASSPYRGSYGYTF. The CDR3 DNA reads TGTGCCAGCAGTCCCTACAGGGGATCCTATGGCTACACCTTC.

The chain recombines TRBV4-2 with TRBJ2-1; weak D call: TRBD1 (6 bases). This CDR3 spans 15 amino acids. V was trimmed by 4 bases and J by 12 bases, leaving 22 bases between them. Germline-derived CDR1 and CDR2 are LGHNA and YNFKEQ. The CDR3 DNA reads TGTGCCAGCAGCCCGGGACGGAGAACCAGGGGTGTGCAGTTCTTC. Its protein product is CASSPGRRTRGVQFF.

There are a few counts of this clone. The chain combines TRBV5-1 with TRBJ1-2; D is unclear. The CDR3 contains 13 residues. Germline V gives CDR1 SGHRS, CDR2 YFSETQ. V lost 0 bases and J lost 6, with 9 bases in between. The CDR3, as DNA: TGCGCCAGCAGCTTGGCGGCGGAAGATGGCTACACCTTC. Protein product: CASSLAAEDGYTF.

This clone was observed a single time. This chain uses TRBV12-5 with TRBJ1-5; the D is unclear. Germline values: CDR1 LGHNT, CDR2 FRNRAP. CDR3 length equals 14 residues. V lost 3 bases and J 7 bases, leaving 13 bases between the germline ends. The CDR3 DNA is TGTGCTAGTGGTTTCGGGGAGGCGGACCAGCCCCAGCATTTT. Translation gives CASGFGEADQPQHF.

The rearrangement joins TRBV5-1 to TRBJ1-5; 8 bases map to TRBD1. In germline, CDR1 is SGHRS, CDR2 YFSETQ. Trimming took 1 base from V and 6 from J; bases not matched to a gene: 9. The CDR3 length is 16 residues. The CDR3 sequence is CASSLKLDRESQPQHF. The DNA of the CDR3 is TGCGCCAGCAGCTTGAAGTTGGACAGGGAGTCTCAGCCCCAGCATTTT.

This chain connects TRBV6-1 to TRBJ2-7, with TRBD2 matching over 9 bases. After removal of 4 bases from V and 3 bases from J, the junction contained 10 bases not matched to a gene. Germline loops: CDR1 MNHNS, CDR2 SASEGT. The CDR3 extends over 16 amino acids. CDR3 loop: CASSASGGGRGYEQYF. The DNA for the CDR3 is TGTGCCAGCAGTGCCAGTGGTGGCGGGAGGGGCTACGAGCAGTACTTC.

V and J are TRBV5-1 and TRBJ2-1, with 8 nucleotides matching TRBD2. The CDR3 is made up of 15 amino acids. Germline V gives CDR1 SGHRS, CDR2 YFSETQ. V was pared by 1 base and J by 8 bases, with 8 bases of the junction left unmatched. CDR3 DNA: TGCGCCAGCAGCTTGACGGGAGGGCCAACCGATGAGCAGTTCTTC. Its translation is CASSLTGGPTDEQFF.

J is TRBJ1-1 and V is TRBV6-5, with D perhaps TRBD1 (5 bases). CDR1 MNHEY and CDR2 SVGAGI come from the germline V gene. V dropped 7 bases and J dropped 0 bases, with 12 bases sitting between them. The CDR3 has 14 residues. The CDR3 sequence: CASKSGSLNTEAFF. The CDR3 bases are TGTGCCAGCAAATCAGGGAGCCTGAACACTGAAGCTTTCTTT.

The chain has TRBV27 and TRBJ1-6, with a possible D match to TRBD1 (5 bases). Per germline, CDR1 MNHEY and CDR2 SMNVEV (reference sequence). Trimming removed 3 bases at V and 6 bases at J, with 9 bases between. There are 14 residues in the CDR3. In nucleotides, the CDR3 is TGTGCCAGCAGTTTTCGGGGCCCTAATTCACCCCTCCACTTT. Translation gives CASSFRGPNSPLHF.